What follows is one TCR beta chain and its context. The antigen remains unidentified. These data belong to a study of siplizumab effects on memory and regulatory T cells. Profiled with immunoSEQ multiplex PCR; TCRdb holds only in-frame clones, not every one. The repertoire includes nearly 95,000 clones, 94% of them detected once, and around 0.31% sits in the top ten. The length of the CDR3 is 15 residues. General study results and limits: On average, less than 75% of mappable alloreactive CD4+ clones were Treg-derived under siplizumab, against 25% to 30% in controls. Naive T cells seemed more diverse than memory cells; they also seemed major alloresponse contributors. Tracing alloreactive clones into unstimulated subsets worked for only a minor fraction of them. It was never confirmed that proliferating Tregs from siplizumab cultures were suppressive.

V gene TRBV21-1 combines with J gene TRBJ1-5; the table's D call, TRBD1, was not checked against the DNA. TRBV21-1 is described as a pseudogene. The sample taken for sequencing was non-Treg CD4+ T cells sorted from blood. This TCR came from a human donor in good health. The CDR3 nucleotides are TGTGCCAGCAGCATCCGGGACAGAGACAATCAGCCCCAGCATTTT. Encoded protein: CASSIRDRDNQPQHF.